These 22 T cell receptor beta chains were sequenced from one sample in a study of CD8+ T cells in alopecia areata. cDNA serving as the sequencing template came from extracted, reverse transcribed RNA. Using immunoSEQ multiplex PCR, the repertoire was profiled, and TCRdb retains in-frame clones only, with some absent. The table includes 250,000 to 300,000 clones, 55% to 75% detected once. Treatment meaning: oral pan-JAK inhibitor, 5-10 mg twice daily. Sequenced here: CD4+ T cells sorted from blood, sampled at week 24, from a patient treated with tofacitinib. The receptors were gathered from a human donor with alopecia areata.

The CDR3 coding sequence is TGTGCCAGCAGCCGAACCACAGGCCTGAGAGCACCCCTCCACTTT. Translation gives CASSRTTGLRAPLHF. This chain uses TRBV7-8 with TRBJ1-6, with D perhaps matching TRBD1 (5 bases). Germline CDR1 reads SGHVS; CDR2 reads FQNEAQ. Trimming removed 5 bases from V and 11 bases from J, with 19 bases in between. This CDR3 has 15 amino acids.

The chain combines TRBV15 with TRBJ2-7, with unresolved D. The CDR3 sequence is 14 residues long. Germline lookup yields CDR1 LNHNV and CDR2 YYDKDF (reference sequence). Between the trimmed V and J ends, which lost 5 bases and 0 bases, there was a span of 11 bases. CDR3 nucleotides: TGTGCCACCAGCGGACGACGGAGCTCCTACGAGCAGTACTTC. It encodes CATSGRRSSYEQYF.

This chain uses TRBV30 with TRBJ1-1, with D unclear. CDR3 length: 13 amino acids. Trimming removed 6 bases from V and 0 bases from J, with 11 bases in between. Germline assignment: CDR1 GTSNPN and CDR2 SVGIG (reference sequence). The CDR3 reads CACGNNLNTEAFF. In nucleotides, the CDR3 is TGTGCCTGTGGGAACAACCTGAACACTGAAGCTTTCTTT.

The genes are TRBV5-1 and TRBJ1-2; possibly TRBD1 for D (6 bases). From germline, CDR1 is SGHRS and CDR2 YFSETQ. V lost 0 bases to trimming and J lost 4 bases, with 10 bases between them. The CDR3 consists of 14 residues. This CDR3 reads CASSLDQGSYGYTF. CDR3 bases: TGCGCCAGCAGCTTGGACCAGGGGAGCTATGGCTACACCTTC.

The V call is TRBV7-8, the J call TRBJ2-7, with TRBD1 as a possible D gene (5 bases). Trimming shortened V by 1 base and J by 7 bases, and 11 bases separated the two germline ends. CDR3 size: 13 residues. In germline, CDR1 is SGHVS, CDR2 FQNEAQ. CDR3 loop: CASSLVQGGEQYF. The DNA for the CDR3 is TGTGCCAGCAGCTTAGTCCAGGGTGGAGAGCAGTACTTC. Looking up the rest from reference TRBV7-8 and TRBJ2-7 gives the full variable domain: GAGVSQSPRYKVAKRGQDVALRCDPISGHVSLFWYQQALGQGPEFLTYFQNEAQLDKSGLPSDRFFAERPEGSVSTLKIQRTQQEDSAVYLCASSLVQGGEQYFGPGTRLTVT.

The chain has TRBV30 and TRBJ1-2; the match to TRBD1 covers 7 bases. The CDR3 runs to 12 residues. The V gene end was trimmed by 5 bases and the J gene end by 7 bases; junction bases not matched to a gene: 7. CDR1 and CDR2 from the germline V gene are GTSNPN and SVGIG (reference sequence). CDR3 nucleotides: TGTGCCTGGGATCCAGGGGGTAGTGGCTACACCTTC. It specifies CAWDPGGSGYTF.

This clone showed up just once. The chain couples TRBV5-1 to TRBJ1-2, with 7 bases aligning to TRBD1. The V and J ends lost 1 base and 7 bases, in that order; junction bases with no gene match: 1. The CDR3 contains 12 residues. Germline V gene data show CDR1 as SGHRS and CDR2 as YFSETQ. The CDR3 region has the DNA TGCGCCAGCAGCTTGACAGGGGCTGGCTACACCTTC. Translation: CASSLTGAGYTF.

The V call is TRBV6-5, the J call TRBJ2-3; the D is unclear. Between the trimmed V and J ends, which lost 5 bases and 3 bases, there was a span of 12 bases. The CDR3 loop spans 14 amino acids. The germline V gene encodes CDR1 MNHEY and CDR2 SVGAGI. CDR3 residues: CASSPASLTDTQYF. CDR3 coding DNA: TGTGCCAGCAGTCCCGCCTCCCTTACAGATACGCAGTATTTT.

This chain uses TRBV30 with TRBJ1-5; perhaps TRBD1 as D (6 bases). The CDR3 is 14 residues long. V lost 3 bases to trimming and J lost 7 bases, with 16 bases between them. Per the germline V gene, CDR1 is GTSNPN and CDR2 is SVGIG (reference sequence). The CDR3 DNA reads TGTGCCTGGAGCACTCGGGGGCTGGGGCAGCCCCAGCATTTT. Its protein product is CAWSTRGLGQPQHF. The variable domain in full, completed from reference TRBV30 and TRBJ1-5, reads SQTIHQWPATLVQPVGSPLSLECTVEGTSNPNLYWYRQAAGRGLQLLFYSVGIGQISSEVPQNLSASRPQDRQFILSSKKLLLSDSGFYLCAWSTRGLGQPQHFGDGTRLSIL.

The V and J genes are TRBV2 and TRBJ2-5; D could derive from TRBD1 or TRBD2 (5 bases each). CDR3 length: 14 residues. The ends were cut back, 8 bases at V and 5 bases at J, with 18 bases in the middle. Germline lookup yields CDR1 SNHLY and CDR2 FYNNEI. The CDR3 sequence: CASGGGATEETQYF. CDR3 in DNA: TGTGCCAGCGGGGGTGGGGCGACCGAGGAGACCCAGTACTTC. The entire variable domain, with the rest obtained from reference TRBV2 and TRBJ2-5, is as follows: EPEVTQTPSHQVTQMGQEVILRCVPISNHLYFYWYRQILGQKVEFLVSFYNNEISEKSEIFDDQFSVERPDGSNFTLKIRSTKLEDSAMYFCASGGGATEETQYFGPGTRLLVL.

This clone was found a few times. The rearrangement uses TRBV5-6 and TRBJ1-5, with D maybe TRBD1 (5 bases). The germline V and J ends were trimmed by 1 base and 9 bases, with 23 bases remaining between them. Germline assignment: CDR1 SGHDT and CDR2 YYEEEE. The CDR3 consists of 17 residues. CDR3 DNA sequence: TGTGCCAGCAGCTTGCGGCCCGGGAGGGGCCCAGTTGCGCCCCAGCATTTT. It encodes CASSLRPGRGPVAPQHF.

The V and J genes are TRBV30 and TRBJ1-5; D unclear. The germline V gene has CDR1 GTSNPN and CDR2 SVGIG (reference sequence). Trimming shortened V by 5 bases and J by 1 base, and 15 bases separated the two germline ends. The CDR3 is made up of 15 amino acids. This chain's CDR3 is CAWATTPGSNQPQHF. The DNA of the CDR3 is TGTGCCTGGGCGACAACCCCGGGCAGCAATCAGCCCCAGCATTTT.

The chain has TRBV5-4 and TRBJ1-2; D may be TRBD1 (6 bases). CDR3 length equals 16 residues. Between the trimmed V and J ends, which lost 3 bases and 4 bases, there was a span of 19 bases. The germline V gene encodes CDR1 SGHNT and CDR2 YYREEE (reference sequence). CDR3 region: CASSSIWTEGAYGYTF. The CDR3 DNA sequence: TGTGCCAGCAGCTCTATCTGGACAGAGGGAGCCTATGGCTACACCTTC.

This clone was observed a few times. The V gene is TRBV28, the J gene TRBJ1-2, with TRBD1 identical over 9 bases. The trim removed 6 bases at V and 5 bases at J, leaving 4 bases unmatched. This CDR3 spans 13 amino acids. Germline CDR1 reads MDHEN; CDR2 reads SYDVKM. CDR3 loop: CASRQGAEYGYTF. For the CDR3, the DNA is TGTGCCAGCAGACAGGGGGCGGAATATGGCTACACCTTC.

For this clone: Other DNA sequences within the sample encode an identical CDR3. The genes are TRBV5-1 and TRBJ2-5; 7 nucleotides line up with TRBD1. V gave up 5 bases and J gave up 3 bases; unmatched junction bases: 4. The CDR3 consists of 13 residues. Germline CDR1 reads SGHRS; CDR2 reads YFSETQ. CDR3 nucleotide sequence: TGCGCCAGCAGTTTCGACAGGGAAGAGACCCAGTACTTC. The encoded protein is CASSFDREETQYF.

This clone occurred a few times. The V and J genes are TRBV11-1 and TRBJ1-1; D gene unclear. The V and J ends lost 3 bases and 1 base respectively, with 6 bases between them. Per germline, CDR1 SGHAT and CDR2 FQDESV (reference sequence). The length of the CDR3 is 13 residues. CDR3 in amino acids: CASSLQRNTEAFF. CDR3 in DNA: TGTGCCAGCAGCTTGCAGAGGAACACTGAAGCTTTCTTT.

The rearrangement links TRBV7-2 to TRBJ2-5, with 7 bases aligning to TRBD1. V lost 5 bases and J lost 9; bases outside the gene matches: 9. The germline gives CDR1 SGHTA, CDR2 FQGNSA. The CDR3 totals 13 residues. The CDR3 reads CASSTRDQGAQYF. CDR3 in DNA: TGTGCCAGCAGCACACGGGACCAGGGGGCCCAGTACTTC.

In its sample, this clone was seen a few times. This chain joins TRBV6-1 and TRBJ2-2, with a possible D match to TRBD1 (6 bases). V was pared by 5 bases and J by 0 bases, with 10 bases between. The germline CDR1 and CDR2 sequences are MNHNS and SASEGT. The CDR3 has 15 amino acids. In DNA, the CDR3 is TGTGCCAGCAGTCCCAGGACAGCGAACACCGGGGAGCTGTTTTTT. This codes for CASSPRTANTGELFF.

The J gene is TRBJ2-3, the V gene TRBV29-1; 9 bases are shared with TRBD2. After removal of 5 bases from V and 3 bases from J, the junction contained 15 bases not matched to a gene. The germline CDR1 and CDR2 sequences are SQVTM and ANQGSEA. The CDR3 sequence is 17 residues long. CDR3 sequence reads: CSVLKRRGGSGTDTQYF. The CDR3 DNA is TGCAGCGTTTTGAAAAGGCGGGGGGGGTCTGGAACAGATACGCAGTATTTT.

The gene calls are TRBV2 and TRBJ1-4, with no clear D. Trimming left V 3 bases short and J 8 bases short, with 1 base between. Germline assignment: CDR1 SNHLY and CDR2 FYNNEI. The CDR3 has 10 residues. CDR3 sequence reads: CASSEEKLFF. The CDR3 nucleotides are TGTGCCAGCAGTGAGGAAAAACTGTTTTTT.

The chain joins TRBV5-1 to TRBJ2-1; D might be TRBD1 or TRBD2, each matching 5 bases. This CDR3 has 15 amino acids. V gave up 0 bases and J gave up 13 bases, with 20 bases separating them. Looked up from germline, CDR1 is SGHRS and CDR2 is YFSETQ. The CDR3 sequence is CASSLVGDPSGHQFF. The CDR3 DNA follows: TGCGCCAGCAGCTTGGTAGGGGACCCGAGCGGACATCAGTTCTTC. The full variable domain, with the rest looked up from reference TRBV5-1 and TRBJ2-1, is KAGVTQTPRYLIKTRGQQVTLSCSPISGHRSVSWYQQTPGQGLQFLFEYFSETQRNKGNFPGRFSGRQFSNSRSEMNVSTLELGDSALYLCASSLVGDPSGHQFFGPGTRLTVL.

The chain links TRBV27 to TRBJ1-2; D might be TRBD1 (5 bases). Germline assignment: CDR1 MNHEY and CDR2 SMNVEV (reference sequence). The CDR3 is made up of 13 amino acids. V lost 2 bases and J lost 3, with 7 bases in between. In DNA, the CDR3 is TGTGCCAGCAGTTTAGGAGGGGACTATGGCTACACCTTC. Translating it yields CASSLGGDYGYTF.